This TCR beta chain stems from a study of early T cells in non-severe SARS-CoV-2 infection. In the study overall: From unsorted whole blood, bulk RNA was sequenced, and the chains remained unpaired.

Molecules of cDNA were individually given unique molecular identifiers that were attached to them. MiXCR, applied by TCRdb to the 5' RACE reads, yields one record per CDR3 protein. Of some 48,000 distinct CDR3 sequences listed, about 7.4% are singletons. There are many counts of this clonotype. What it recognizes is unknown. The V and J ends lost 0 bases and 0 bases respectively, with 10 bases between them. The germline CDR1 and CDR2 sequences are SGHRS and YFSETQ. CDR3 size: 17 residues. Regarding the study as a whole: VDJdb matches were skewed toward anti-spike CD8 T cell responses.

Sequencing was carried out using whole blood. The chain joins TRBV5-1 to TRBJ1-6, with D possibly matching TRBD1 (5 bases). This receptor was taken from an adult who was a healthcare worker with PCR-confirmed SARS-CoV-2 infection or an uninfected control (not recorded which). This CDR3 reads CASSLETGSSYNSPLHF. The CDR3, as DNA: TGCGCCAGCAGCTTGGAAACAGGTAGCTCCTATAATTCACCCCTCCACTTT.